A single sample gave rise to the 3 T cell receptor beta chains below, sequenced in a study of blood T cell repertoires in COVID-19. Sequenced by immunoSEQ multiplex PCR; TCRdb stores in-frame clones only, minus some. The sample has roughly 150,000 clones; approximately 87% are singletons. The material sequenced was PBMCs or T cells enriched from blood (not recorded which). The origin of the receptors is a man aged 45-65 years in a cohort exposed to, infected with or recovered from COVID-19 (not recorded which).

The gene calls are TRBV19 and TRBJ2-1, with TRBD2 as a possible D gene (6 bases). CDR1 LNHDA and CDR2 SQIVND come from the germline V gene (reference sequence). V shed 7 bases and J shed 8 bases, with 21 bases lying between them. The CDR3 runs 15 residues. The CDR3 loop is CASNKVGLTSDEQFF. CDR3 nucleotide sequence: TGTGCCAGTAATAAGGTGGGACTCACTTCGGATGAGCAGTTCTTC.

This chain joins TRBV5-4 and TRBJ2-7; tentatively, D is TRBD1 (6 bases). The CDR3 sequence is 14 residues long. Germline values: CDR1 SGHNT, CDR2 YYREEE (reference sequence). The ends were cut back, 1 base at V and 2 bases at J, with 10 bases in the middle. The CDR3 protein is CASSLPGTTYEQYF. CDR3 nucleotides: TGTGCCAGCAGCTTGCCAGGGACAACCTACGAGCAGTACTTC. The full variable domain, its missing parts supplied by reference TRBV5-4 and TRBJ2-7, is ETGVTQSPTHLIKTRGQQVTLRCSSQSGHNTVSWYQQALGQGPQFIFQYYREEENGRGNFPPRFSGLQFPNYSSELNVNALELDDSALYLCASSLPGTTYEQYFGPGTRLTVT.

This chain joins TRBV7-6 and TRBJ1-2; a weak D match, TRBD1 (6 bases). The CDR3 has 14 amino acids. The V gene's germline CDR1 is SGHVS and CDR2 FNYEAQ. The V gene lost 5 bases and the J gene lost 4 bases, with 14 bases spanning the gap. The CDR3 loop is CASSPDSRGYGYTF. DNA of the CDR3: TGTGCCAGCAGCCCGGACAGTAGGGGCTATGGCTACACCTTC. The entire variable domain, with the rest obtained from reference TRBV7-6 and TRBJ1-2, is as follows: GAGVSQSPRYKVTKRGQDVALRCDPISGHVSLYWYRQALGQGPEFLTYFNYEAQQDKSGLPNDRFSAERPEGSISTLTIQRTEQRDSAMYRCASSPDSRGYGYTFGSGTRLTVV.